The entry that follows covers one TCR beta chain sequence. Its antigen specificity is not known. One base away there is no much larger clone; base qualities are not given. CD8 naive samples were CD45RO-negative cells positively selected for CCR7, giving a CD45RA+CCR7+ population that excluded TemRA cells. The donors were healthy, HIV-negative adults who had no recently reported acute infections or vaccinations. All donors were Caucasian adults living in Nashville, Tennessee, USA. After blood collection by leukapheresis, PBMCs were isolated using Ficoll-Histopaque density gradient centrifugation and then cryopreserved in the vapor phase of liquid nitrogen. Analytical flow cytometry was used to check the purity and quantity of each magnetically sorted T cell population. From each sorted fraction, genomic DNA was isolated and quantified by UV absorbance on a Nanodrop 2000c. The CDR3 goes from the cysteine to the phenylalanine over 17 residues. The CDR3 DNA has 51 bases and is translated from base 1. The germline V gene gives CDR1 as SGDLS and CDR2 as YYNGEE. Trimming at the junction amounts to 0 bases on V and 0 bases on J, and the germline ends lie 13 bases apart.

This entry comes from a study of shared clonotypes between healthy human individuals (dated by TCRdb to about 2020). For context, the study as a whole: The cohort comprised a couple of women and a few men aged 18 to 49 years. Libraries were prepared and TCR repertoires were sequenced by different laboratories using diverse techniques, in order to increase sequencing depth and limit assay-specific biases. Between about 0.9 and 10 billion PBMCs per donor were obtained by leukapheresis. Per donor, three plates each were used for CD4 naive and CD4 memory, two for CD8 naive, and one for CD8 memory. The study deeply sequenced blood TCR repertoires of five healthy adults to estimate repertoire size and the extent of clonotype sharing between individuals.

Using the deep immunoSEQ assay, TCR CDR3 regions were amplified from genomic DNA by multiplex PCR. For each cell subset, the extracted genomic DNA was distributed evenly across all wells of several immunoSEQ 96-well plates, and each plate served as one replicate. For sorted subsets, each replicate PCR was loaded with roughly 200 ng genomic DNA, equivalent to approximately 33,000 T cell genomes. Purified libraries were measured with a Qubit 3.0 fluorometer, size-checked on a Bioanalyzer 2100, and measured again with the KAPA Library Quantification kit. Every immunoSEQ 96-well plate was sequenced on a dedicated single-read 150-cycle Illumina NextSeq 550 flow cell. As for how the authors treated the data: The immunoSEQ output contained only junctional sequences without quality scores, so filtering could not match that applied to full-length reads. To assign V/J genes and CDR3, sequences were annotated against IMGT germline references using PyIR, a Python wrapper for IgBLAST v1.9. Reads were removed for weak V/J assignments (E-value above 1e-6), missing CDR3, stop codons, out-of-frame junctions, or ambiguous translated residues. V3J clonotypes were defined by identical inferred V gene, J gene, and CDR3 amino acid sequence. The percentage overlap between two repertoires was calculated by dividing the number of shared unique clonotypes by the size of the smaller repertoire. Richness of each repertoire was evaluated using RTK rarefaction, the Chao1 estimator, and Recon v2.1 estimates of unobserved clonotypes. Generation probabilities for all TCRbeta clonotypes obtained by the gDNA method from a handful of donors were computed using OLGA. TCRdb retrieved this table from immuneACCESS and kept in-frame rearrangements only. Not all clones are present; in checked studies, unresolved V genes account for under half, and no reason is known for the remainder. D and trimming were read from the DNA, whereas the V and J calls and clone size are those reported in that table. The sample table contains about 2.1 million clones; only one count was recorded for under 95% of them. The ten largest clonotypes hold 1.5% to 2% of the sample.

General conclusions and limits of the study: Naive subsets generally had larger estimated clonotype richness than memory subsets did. Compared with non-shared clonotypes, clonotypes shared by all four sorted-subset donors had higher generation probabilities. Incomplete sequencing was indicated by rarefaction of sorted-subset datasets, despite the large sequencing depth. Pairwise subsampling led to the expectation that sequencing depth would affect the degree of clonotype sharing among donors. When a few donors were compared, the shared fraction of clonotypes was about 5% for naive CD4, roughly 3.3% for naive CD8, 2% to 2.5% for memory CD4, and less than 0.5% for memory CD8. Sampling was restricted to blood, and TCR repertoires in tissues likely differ from the TCR repertoires found in blood. The small number of donors limited the genetic and exposure-history diversity represented.

This sequence was found in a man aged 18 to 35 in good health. Some clones in this sample may be carry-over from other donors' samples. Sequenced material: naive CD8+ T cells from PBMCs. The cell subset or site label corresponds to: CD45RA+CCR7+. The chain is made from TRBV9 and TRBJ1-3; D gene: possibly TRBD1, on 6 matching bases. CDR3 region: CASSVGVDRSSGNTIYF. The sequenced DNA is TGTGCCAGCAGCGTAGGGGTCGACAGGAGCTCTGGAAACACCATATATTTT.